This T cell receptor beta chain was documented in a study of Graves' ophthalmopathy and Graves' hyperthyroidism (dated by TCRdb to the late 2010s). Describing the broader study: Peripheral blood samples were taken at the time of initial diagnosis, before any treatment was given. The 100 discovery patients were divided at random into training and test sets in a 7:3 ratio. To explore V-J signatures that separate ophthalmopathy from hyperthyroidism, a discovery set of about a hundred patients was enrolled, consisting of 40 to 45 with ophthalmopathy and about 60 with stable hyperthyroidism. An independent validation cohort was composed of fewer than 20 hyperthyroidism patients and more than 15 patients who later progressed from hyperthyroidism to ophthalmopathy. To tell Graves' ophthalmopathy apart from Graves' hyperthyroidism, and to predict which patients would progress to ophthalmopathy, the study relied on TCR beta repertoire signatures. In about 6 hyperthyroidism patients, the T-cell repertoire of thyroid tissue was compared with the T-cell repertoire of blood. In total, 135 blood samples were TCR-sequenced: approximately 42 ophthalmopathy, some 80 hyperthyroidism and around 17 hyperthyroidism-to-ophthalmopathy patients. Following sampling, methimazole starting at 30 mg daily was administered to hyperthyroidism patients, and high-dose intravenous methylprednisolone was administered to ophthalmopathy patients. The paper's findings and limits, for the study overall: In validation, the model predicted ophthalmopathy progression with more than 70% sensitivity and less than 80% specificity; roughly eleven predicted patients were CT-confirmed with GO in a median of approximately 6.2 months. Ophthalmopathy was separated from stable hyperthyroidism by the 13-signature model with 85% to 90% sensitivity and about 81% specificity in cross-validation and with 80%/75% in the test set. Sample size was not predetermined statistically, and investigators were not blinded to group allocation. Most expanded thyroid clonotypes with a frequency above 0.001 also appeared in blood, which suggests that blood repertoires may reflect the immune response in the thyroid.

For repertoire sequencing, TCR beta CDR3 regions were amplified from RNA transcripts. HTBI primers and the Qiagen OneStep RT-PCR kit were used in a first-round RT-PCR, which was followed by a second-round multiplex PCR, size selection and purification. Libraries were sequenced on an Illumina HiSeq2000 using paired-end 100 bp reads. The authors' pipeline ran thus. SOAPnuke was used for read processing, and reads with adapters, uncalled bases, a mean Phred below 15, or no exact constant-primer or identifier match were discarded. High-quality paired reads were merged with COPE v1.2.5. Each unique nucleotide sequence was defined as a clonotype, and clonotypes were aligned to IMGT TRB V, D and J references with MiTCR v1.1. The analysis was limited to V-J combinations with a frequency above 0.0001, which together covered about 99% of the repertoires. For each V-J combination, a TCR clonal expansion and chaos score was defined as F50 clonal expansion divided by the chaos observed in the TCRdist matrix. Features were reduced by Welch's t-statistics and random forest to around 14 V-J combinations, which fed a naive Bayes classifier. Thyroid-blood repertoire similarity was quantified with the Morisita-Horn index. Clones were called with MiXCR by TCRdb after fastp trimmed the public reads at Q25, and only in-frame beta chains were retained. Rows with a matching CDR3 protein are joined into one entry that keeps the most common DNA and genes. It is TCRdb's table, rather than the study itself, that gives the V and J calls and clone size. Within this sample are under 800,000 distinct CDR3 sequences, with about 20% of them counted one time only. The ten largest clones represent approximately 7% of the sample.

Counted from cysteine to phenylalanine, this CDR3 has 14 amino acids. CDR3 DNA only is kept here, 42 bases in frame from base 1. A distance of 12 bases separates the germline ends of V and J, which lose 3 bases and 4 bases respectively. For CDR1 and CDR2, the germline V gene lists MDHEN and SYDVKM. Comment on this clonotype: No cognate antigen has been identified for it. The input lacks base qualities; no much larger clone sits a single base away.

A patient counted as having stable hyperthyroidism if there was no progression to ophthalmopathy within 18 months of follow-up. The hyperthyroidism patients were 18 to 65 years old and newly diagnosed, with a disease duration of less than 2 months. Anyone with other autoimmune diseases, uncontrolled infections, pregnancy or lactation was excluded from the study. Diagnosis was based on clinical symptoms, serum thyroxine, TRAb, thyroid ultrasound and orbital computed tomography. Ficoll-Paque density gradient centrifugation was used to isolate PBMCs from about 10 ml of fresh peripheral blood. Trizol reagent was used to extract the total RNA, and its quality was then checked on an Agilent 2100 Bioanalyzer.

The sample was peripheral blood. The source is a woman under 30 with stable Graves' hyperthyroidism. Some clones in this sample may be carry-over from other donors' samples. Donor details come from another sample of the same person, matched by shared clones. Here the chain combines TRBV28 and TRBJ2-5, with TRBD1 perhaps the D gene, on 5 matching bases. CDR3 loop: CASSLAGRAETQYF. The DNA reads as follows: TGTGCCAGCAGTTTGGCAGGGCGCGCAGAGACCCAGTACTTC.